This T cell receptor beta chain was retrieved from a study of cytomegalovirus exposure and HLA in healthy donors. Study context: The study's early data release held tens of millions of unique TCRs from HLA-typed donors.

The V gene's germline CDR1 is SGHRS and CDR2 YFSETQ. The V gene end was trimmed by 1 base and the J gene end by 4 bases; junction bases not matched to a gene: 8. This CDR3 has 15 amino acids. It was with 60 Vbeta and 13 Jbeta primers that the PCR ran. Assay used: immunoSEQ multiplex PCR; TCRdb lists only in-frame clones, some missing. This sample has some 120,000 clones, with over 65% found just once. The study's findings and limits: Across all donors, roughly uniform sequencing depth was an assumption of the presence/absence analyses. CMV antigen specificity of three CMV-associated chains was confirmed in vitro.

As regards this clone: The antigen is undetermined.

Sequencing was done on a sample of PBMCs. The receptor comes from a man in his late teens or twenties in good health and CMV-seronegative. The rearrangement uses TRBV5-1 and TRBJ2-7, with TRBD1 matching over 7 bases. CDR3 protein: CASSLHLTGDYEQYF. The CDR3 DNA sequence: TGCGCCAGCAGCTTGCACCTTACAGGGGATTACGAGCAGTACTTC.